This T cell receptor (beta chain) was identified during a study of T cell changes during pregnancy in multiple sclerosis. V was trimmed by 2 bases and J by 6 bases, leaving 11 bases between them. Germline CDR1 is MDHEN and CDR2 is SYDVKM. This CDR3 comprises 14 residues. Sequencing used immunoSEQ multiplex PCR; TCRdb keeps in-frame clones, though not all of them. The repertoire consists of around 80,000 clones, with nearly 95% occurring once and the leading ten covering about 0.99%. This clone has just one count. The sequencing here drew on peripheral blood, taken in the second trimester of pregnancy. The clonotype comes from a female donor in good health, enrolled as a control in a pregnancy study. The V call is TRBV28, the J call TRBJ1-5; D unclear. The CDR3 region has the DNA TGTGCCAGCAGTTTAAACTGGGGAGGTCAGCCCCAGCATTTT. Encoded protein: CASSLNWGGQPQHF.